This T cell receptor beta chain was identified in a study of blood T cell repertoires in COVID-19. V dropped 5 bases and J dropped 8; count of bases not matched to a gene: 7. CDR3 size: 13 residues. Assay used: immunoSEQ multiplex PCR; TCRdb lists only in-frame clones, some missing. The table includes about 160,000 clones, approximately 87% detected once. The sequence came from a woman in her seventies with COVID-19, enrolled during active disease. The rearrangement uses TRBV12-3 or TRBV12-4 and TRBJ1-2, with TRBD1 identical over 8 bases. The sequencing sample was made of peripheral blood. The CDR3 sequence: CASSPGGAGGYTF. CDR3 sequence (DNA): TGTGCCAGCAGTCCAGGGGGCGCGGGCGGCTACACCTTC.